A single sample is the source of the 9 T cell receptor beta chains below, sequenced in a study of Ad26.COV2.S vaccination and SARS-CoV-2 variants. Assay used: immunoSEQ multiplex PCR; TCRdb lists only in-frame clones, some missing. The sample has hundreds of thousands of clones, 83% seen once. Treatment indicated: over 15 received Ad26.COV2.S at low or high dose, single or two shots; 5 received placebo; per-sample allocation not given. Sampling was done on day 63 after the first vaccine or placebo injection. The material was peripheral blood, obtained in a trial of Ad26.COV2.S vaccine versus placebo. These receptors were taken from a person between 18 and 59 years old who received the Ad26.COV2.S COVID-19 vaccine or a placebo.

The CDR3 is CARSLVRPLDEKLFF. The CDR3 DNA is TGTGCCAGAAGCTTGGTACGCCCCCTCGATGAAAAACTGTTTTTT. The V gene is TRBV5-3, the J gene TRBJ1-4; no reliable D call. TRBV5-3 is known as an ORF, though its function is uncertain. This CDR3 region has 15 residues. The V end lost 0 bases, the J end lost 6 bases, and 12 bases lay between the germline ends.

This chain joins TRBV11-2 and TRBJ1-1; D is undetermined. The CDR3 spans 18 residues. In germline, CDR1 is SGHAT, CDR2 FQNNGV. The ends were cut back, 8 bases at V and 0 bases at J, with 25 bases in the middle. In DNA, the CDR3 is TGTGCCAGCCTAGATTACACGGGCGTGTCCATCATGAACACTGAAGCTTTCTTT. Its translation: CASLDYTGVSIMNTEAFF.

This clone occurred a few times. The chain uses TRBV5-1 and TRBJ2-6; D gene unclear. The CDR3 spans 13 residues. V dropped 2 bases and J dropped 1 base, with 1 base sitting between them. From germline, CDR1 is SGHRS and CDR2 YFSETQ. The CDR3 DNA sequence: TGCGCCAGCAGCTTTTCTGGGGCCAACGTCCTGACTTTC. This translates into CASSFSGANVLTF.

The chain combines TRBV5-1 with TRBJ1-1; no reliable D call. Germline CDR1 is SGHRS and CDR2 is YFSETQ. Trimming stripped 0 bases from V and 0 bases from J, with 6 bases between. The CDR3 contains 14 residues. The CDR3 here is CASSLVQLNTEAFF. DNA for the CDR3: TGCGCCAGCAGCTTGGTACAACTGAACACTGAAGCTTTCTTT.

V gene TRBV29-1 combines with J gene TRBJ2-7; D might be TRBD1 (7 bases). V lost 4 bases, J lost 4 bases, and 11 bases lay in between. The CDR3 extends over 12 amino acids. In germline, CDR1 is SQVTM, CDR2 ANQGSEA. The DNA for the CDR3 is TGCAGCGTTGCGACAGGGAGGTACGAGCAGTACTTC. Residues: CSVATGRYEQYF.

The rearrangement joins TRBV2 to TRBJ1-1, with D possibly being TRBD1 (5 bases). Trimming took 5 bases from V and 1 from J, leaving 14 bases between them. Germline V gene sequence: CDR1 SNHLY, CDR2 FYNNEI. This CDR3 spans 15 amino acids. CDR3 nucleotide sequence: TGTGCCAGCAGTCTCTGGGGTGGGGGGAACACTGAAGCTTTCTTT. The encoded protein is CASSLWGGGNTEAFF.

The chain employs TRBV5-1 and TRBJ2-1, with 7 bases that match TRBD1. Germline CDR1 reads SGHRS; CDR2 reads YFSETQ. V lost 3 bases to trimming and J lost 9 bases; unmatched junction nucleotides: 3. This CDR3 contains 12 residues. Here the CDR3 DNA reads TGCGCCAGCAGCTACAGGGGCACTGAGCAGTTCTTC. Protein: CASSYRGTEQFF.

V is TRBV28 and J is TRBJ2-4; tentatively, D is TRBD1 (5 bases). V lost 3 bases, J lost 11 bases, and 14 bases lay in between. The V gene's germline CDR1 is MDHEN and CDR2 SYDVKM. This CDR3 contains 13 residues. The CDR3, as DNA: TGTGCCAGCAGTTTCCCAGGGATGGATGTTCAGTACTTC. This sequence encodes CASSFPGMDVQYF.

This chain links TRBV27 with TRBJ1-5; D remains unclear. The germline V gene has CDR1 MNHEY and CDR2 SMNVEV (reference sequence). Trimming removed 8 bases at V and 2 bases at J, with 7 bases between. This CDR3 is 12 amino acids long. CDR3 DNA sequence: TGTGCCAGCGGCCCAGGCAATCAGCCCCAGCATTTT. Its translation: CASGPGNQPQHF.